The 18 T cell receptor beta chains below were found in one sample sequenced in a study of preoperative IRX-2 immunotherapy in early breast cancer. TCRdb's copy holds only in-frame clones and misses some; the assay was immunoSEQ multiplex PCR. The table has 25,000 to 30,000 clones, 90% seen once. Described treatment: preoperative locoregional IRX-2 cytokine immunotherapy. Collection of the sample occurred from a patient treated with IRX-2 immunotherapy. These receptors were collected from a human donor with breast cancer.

The CDR3 is CASSSLGADRNTEAFF. The CDR3, as DNA: TGTGCCAGCAGCTCCCTTGGGGCCGACAGGAACACTGAAGCTTTCTTT. The gene calls are TRBV5-8 and TRBJ1-1, with TRBD1 as a possible D gene (5 bases). The CDR3 has 16 residues. V dropped 3 bases and J dropped 1 base, with 16 bases sitting between them. CDR1 is SGHTS and CDR2 is YDEGEE in the germline V gene. The entire variable domain, with the rest obtained from reference TRBV5-8 and TRBJ1-1, is as follows: EAGVTQSPTHLIKTRGQQATLRCSPISGHTSVYWYQQALGLGLQFLLWYDEGEERNRGNFPPRFSGRQFPNYSSELNVNALELEDSALYLCASSSLGADRNTEAFFGQGTRLTVV.

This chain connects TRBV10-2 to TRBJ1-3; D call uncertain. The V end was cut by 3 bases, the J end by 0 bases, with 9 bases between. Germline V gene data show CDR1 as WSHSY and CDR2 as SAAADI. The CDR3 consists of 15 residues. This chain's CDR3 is CASSEIGISGNTIYF. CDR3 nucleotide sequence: TGCGCCAGCAGTGAAATCGGAATCTCTGGAAACACCATATATTTT.

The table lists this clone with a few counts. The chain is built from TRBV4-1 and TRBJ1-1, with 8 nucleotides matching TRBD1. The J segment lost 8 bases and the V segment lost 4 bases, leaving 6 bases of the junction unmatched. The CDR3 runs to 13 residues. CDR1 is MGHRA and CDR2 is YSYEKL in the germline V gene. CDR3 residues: CASSPPGQEEAFF. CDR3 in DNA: TGCGCCAGCAGCCCCCCGGGACAGGAGGAAGCTTTCTTT.

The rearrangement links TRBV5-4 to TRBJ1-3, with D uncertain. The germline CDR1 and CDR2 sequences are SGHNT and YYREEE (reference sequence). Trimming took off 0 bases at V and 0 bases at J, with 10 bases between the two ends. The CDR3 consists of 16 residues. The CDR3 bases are TGTGCCAGCAGCTTGGATCTCCGGAACTCTGGAAACACCATATATTTT. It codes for CASSLDLRNSGNTIYF.

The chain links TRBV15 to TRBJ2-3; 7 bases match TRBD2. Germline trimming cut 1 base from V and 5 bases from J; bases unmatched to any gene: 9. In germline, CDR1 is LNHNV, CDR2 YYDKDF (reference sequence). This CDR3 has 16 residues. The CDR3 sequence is CATSRVPGRALDTQYF. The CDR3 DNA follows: TGTGCCACCAGCAGAGTTCCGGGGAGGGCCTTAGATACGCAGTATTTT.

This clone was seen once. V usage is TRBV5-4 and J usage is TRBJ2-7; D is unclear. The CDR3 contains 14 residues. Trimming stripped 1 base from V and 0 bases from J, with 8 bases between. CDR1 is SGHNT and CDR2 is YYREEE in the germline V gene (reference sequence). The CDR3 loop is CASSLLAGSYEQYF. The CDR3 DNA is TGTGCCAGCAGCTTGTTGGCCGGCTCCTACGAGCAGTACTTC.

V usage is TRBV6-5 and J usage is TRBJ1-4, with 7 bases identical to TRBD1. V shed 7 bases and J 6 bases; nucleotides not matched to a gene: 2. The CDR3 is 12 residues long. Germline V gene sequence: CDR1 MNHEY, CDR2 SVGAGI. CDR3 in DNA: TGTGCCAGCAAGGGGGCTTATGAAAAACTGTTTTTT. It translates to CASKGAYEKLFF.

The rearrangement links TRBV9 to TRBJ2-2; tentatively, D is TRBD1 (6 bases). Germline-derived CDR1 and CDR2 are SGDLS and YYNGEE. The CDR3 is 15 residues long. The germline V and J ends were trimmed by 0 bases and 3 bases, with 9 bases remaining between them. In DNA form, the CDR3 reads TGTGCCAGCAGCGTAGTGCCAGGGGACACCGGGGAGCTGTTTTTT. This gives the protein CASSVVPGDTGELFF.

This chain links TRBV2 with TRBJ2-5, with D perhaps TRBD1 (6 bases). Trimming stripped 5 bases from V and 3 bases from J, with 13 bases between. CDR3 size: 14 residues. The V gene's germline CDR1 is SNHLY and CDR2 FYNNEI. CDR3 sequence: CASSRDNSEETQYF. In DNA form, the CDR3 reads TGTGCCAGCAGTCGGGACAACTCCGAAGAGACCCAGTACTTC.

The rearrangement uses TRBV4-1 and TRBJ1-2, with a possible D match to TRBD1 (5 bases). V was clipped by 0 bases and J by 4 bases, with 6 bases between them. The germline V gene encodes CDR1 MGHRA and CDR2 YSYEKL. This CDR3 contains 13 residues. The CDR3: CASSQEGGYGYTF. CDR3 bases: TGCGCCAGCAGCCAAGAGGGGGGCTATGGCTACACCTTC.

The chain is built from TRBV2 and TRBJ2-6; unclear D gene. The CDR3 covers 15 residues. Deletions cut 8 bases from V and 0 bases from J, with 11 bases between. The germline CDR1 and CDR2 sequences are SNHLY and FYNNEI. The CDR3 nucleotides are TGTGCCAGCGAGGCCAGCTACTCTGGGGCCAACGTCCTGACTTTC. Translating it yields CASEASYSGANVLTF.

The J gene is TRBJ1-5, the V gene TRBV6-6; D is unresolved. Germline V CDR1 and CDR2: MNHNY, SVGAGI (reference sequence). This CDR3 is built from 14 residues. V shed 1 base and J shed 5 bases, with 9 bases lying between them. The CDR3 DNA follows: TGTGCCAGCAGTTACTTGGGTAAGGATCAGCCCCAGCATTTT. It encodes CASSYLGKDQPQHF.

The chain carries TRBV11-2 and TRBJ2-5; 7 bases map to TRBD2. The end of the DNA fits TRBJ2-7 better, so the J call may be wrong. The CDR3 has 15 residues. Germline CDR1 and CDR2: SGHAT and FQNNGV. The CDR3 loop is CASSYGISGGYEQYF. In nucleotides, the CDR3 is TGTGCCAGCAGCTATGGTATTTCGGGAGGCTACGAGCAGTACTTC.

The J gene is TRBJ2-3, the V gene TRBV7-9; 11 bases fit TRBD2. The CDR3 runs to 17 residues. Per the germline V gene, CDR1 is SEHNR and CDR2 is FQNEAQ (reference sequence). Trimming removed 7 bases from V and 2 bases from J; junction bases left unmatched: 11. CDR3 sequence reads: CASTPRTSGSFTDTQYF. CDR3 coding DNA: TGTGCCAGCACCCCCCGAACTAGCGGGAGCTTCACAGATACGCAGTATTTT.

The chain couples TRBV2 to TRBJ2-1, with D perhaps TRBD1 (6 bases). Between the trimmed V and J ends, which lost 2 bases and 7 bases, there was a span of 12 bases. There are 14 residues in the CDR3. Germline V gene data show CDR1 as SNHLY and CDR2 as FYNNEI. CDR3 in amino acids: CASSEQGPTNEQFF. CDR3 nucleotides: TGTGCCAGCAGTGAACAGGGGCCTACGAATGAGCAGTTCTTC. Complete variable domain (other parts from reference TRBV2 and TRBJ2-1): EPEVTQTPSHQVTQMGQEVILRCVPISNHLYFYWYRQILGQKVEFLVSFYNNEISEKSEIFDDQFSVERPDGSNFTLKIRSTKLEDSAMYFCASSEQGPTNEQFFGPGTRLTVL.

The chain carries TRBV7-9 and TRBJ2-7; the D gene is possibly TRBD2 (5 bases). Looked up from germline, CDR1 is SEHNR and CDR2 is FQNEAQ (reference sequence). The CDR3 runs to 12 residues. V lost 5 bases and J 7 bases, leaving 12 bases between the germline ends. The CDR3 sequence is CASSTWVAEQYF. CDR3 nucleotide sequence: TGTGCCAGCAGCACCTGGGTAGCGGAGCAGTACTTC. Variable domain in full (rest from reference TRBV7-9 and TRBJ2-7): DTGVSQNPRHKITKRGQNVTFRCDPISEHNRLYWYRQTLGQGPEFLTYFQNEAQLEKSRLLSDRFSAERPKGSFSTLEIQRTEQGDSAMYLCASSTWVAEQYFGPGTRLTVT.

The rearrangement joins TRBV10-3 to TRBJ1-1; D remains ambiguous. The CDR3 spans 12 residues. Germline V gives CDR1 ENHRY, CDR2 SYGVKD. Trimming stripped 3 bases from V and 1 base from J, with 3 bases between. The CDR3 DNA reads TGTGCCATCAGTGACGGGAACACTGAAGCTTTCTTT. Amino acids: CAISDGNTEAFF.

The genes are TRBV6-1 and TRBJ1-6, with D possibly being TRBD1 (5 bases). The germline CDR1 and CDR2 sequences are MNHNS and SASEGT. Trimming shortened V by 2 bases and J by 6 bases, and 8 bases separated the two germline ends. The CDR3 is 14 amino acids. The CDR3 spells CASSEFGGNSPLHF. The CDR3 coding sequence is TGTGCCAGCAGTGAATTCGGGGGTAATTCACCCCTCCACTTT.